The 11 T cell receptor beta chains below all came from one sample that was sequenced in a study of shared clonotypes between healthy human individuals. Profiling relied on immunoSEQ multiplex PCR, and the TCRdb table lists in-frame clones only, not all of them. The repertoire holds about 380,000 clones, with roughly 96% as singletons. Material: memory CD8+ T cells sorted from blood. Subset meaning: CD45RO+ cells pooled with CCR7-negative TemRA cells. All receptors derive from a man aged 25-45 years in good health.

This clone was counted once. The chain has TRBV19 and TRBJ2-7; D perhaps matches TRBD1 (5 bases). The CDR3 has 14 amino acids. Germline V CDR1 and CDR2: LNHDA, SQIVND (reference sequence). Trimming pared 3 bases from V and 0 bases from J, leaving 9 bases between. The CDR3 region has the DNA TGTGCCAGTAGTATGAGTCAGGGCTCCTACGAGCAGTACTTC. It codes for CASSMSQGSYEQYF.

This clone was recorded once. The gene calls are TRBV6-1 and TRBJ1-5; D remains unclear. The V gene lost 6 bases and the J gene lost 4 bases, with 7 bases spanning the gap. The CDR3 totals 12 residues. Germline-derived CDR1 and CDR2 are MNHNS and SASEGT. This chain's CDR3 is CASRVENQPQHF. For the CDR3, the DNA is TGTGCCAGCAGGGTGGAGAATCAGCCCCAGCATTTT.

The J gene is TRBJ1-2, the V gene TRBV27; D is perhaps TRBD1 (6 bases). CDR1 and CDR2 from the germline V gene are MNHEY and SMNVEV (reference sequence). The length of the CDR3 is 16 residues. Trimming took off 6 bases at V and 0 bases at J, with 17 bases between the two ends. In DNA, the CDR3 is TGTGCCAGCAGCCTTAGAAGGGGGGCGGCTAACTATGGCTACACCTTC. Protein: CASSLRRGAANYGYTF.

The sample holds one count of this clone. V and J are TRBV15 and TRBJ2-1, with D perhaps TRBD1 (6 bases). CDR1 LNHNV and CDR2 YYDKDF come from the germline V gene (reference sequence). The CDR3 consists of 20 residues. V was shortened by 4 bases and J by 5 bases, with 30 bases between the two germline ends. In DNA, the CDR3 is TGTGCCACCAGCACCTGGTGGGACATCGGGGCGGCCTTTTCCCACAATGAGCAGTTCTTC. Its translation is CATSTWWDIGAAFSHNEQFF.

This clone was seen just once. The chain combines TRBV6-5 with TRBJ2-6, with D tentatively TRBD2 (5 bases). The germline gives CDR1 MNHEY, CDR2 SVGAGI. The CDR3 has 16 residues. V shed 2 bases and J shed 1 base, with 9 bases lying between them. CDR3 DNA sequence: TGTGCCAGCAGTTACAACGGCGGGTCTGGGGCCAACGTCCTGACTTTC. This translates into CASSYNGGSGANVLTF.

The chain has TRBV7-2 and TRBJ2-7, with TRBD2 matching over 10 bases. From germline, CDR1 is SGHTA and CDR2 FQGNSA. This CDR3 spans 15 amino acids. V shed 5 bases, J shed 2 bases, and the junction held 6 bases outside the gene matches. CDR3 in amino acids: CASSTRTSGPYEQYF. The CDR3 DNA reads TGTGCCAGCAGCACAAGGACTAGCGGACCCTACGAGCAGTACTTC. The variable domain in full, completed from reference TRBV7-2 and TRBJ2-7, reads GAGVSQSPSNKVTEKGKDVELRCDPISGHTALYWYRQSLGQGLEFLIYFQGNSAPDKSGLPSDRFSAERTGGSVSTLTIQRTQQEDSAVYLCASSTRTSGPYEQYFGPGTRLTVT.

This chain connects TRBV29-1 to TRBJ2-5; tentative D call: TRBD2 (5 bases). Trimming stripped 3 bases from V and 5 bases from J, with 13 bases between. Germline CDR1 SQVTM, CDR2 ANQGSEA. The CDR3 is 13 residues long. The CDR3 sequence: CSVDGWGAETQYF. The CDR3, as DNA: TGCAGCGTTGACGGCTGGGGAGCGGAGACCCAGTACTTC.

A word on this clone: In the same sample, other DNA sequences code for this CDR3. The chain uses TRBV4-2 and TRBJ2-3; D is possibly TRBD2 (6 bases). The germline V gene has CDR1 LGHNA and CDR2 YNFKEQ. The CDR3 is 16 residues long. Trimming cost V 0 bases and J 2 bases, with 12 bases left between them. CDR3 sequence (DNA): TGTGCCAGCAGCCAAGACGGGCGGGGTTCCACAGATACGCAGTATTTT. Amino acid sequence: CASSQDGRGSTDTQYF.

This clone was counted a single time. V gene TRBV4-2 combines with J gene TRBJ2-1; TRBD1 matches at 7 bases. The CDR3 loop spans 13 amino acids. CDR1 and CDR2 from the germline V gene are LGHNA and YNFKEQ. Unmatched junction bases numbered 4, after V lost 3 bases and J lost 8 bases. The CDR3 DNA is TGTGCCAGCAGCCAGCCGACAGGGTATGAGCAGTTCTTC. The encoded protein is CASSQPTGYEQFF.

As for this clone: The same CDR3 arises from other DNA sequences in this sample as well. This chain links TRBV5-3 with TRBJ1-1, with 7 bases identical to TRBD1. TRBV5-3 is identified as an open reading frame with a role that is uncertain. J was trimmed by 1 base and V by 5 bases; bases with no gene match: 8. This CDR3 is 15 amino acids long. CDR3 sequence reads: CARSSPTGTNTEAFF. The CDR3 DNA sequence: TGTGCCAGAAGTTCGCCGACAGGGACGAACACTGAAGCTTTCTTT.

The chain employs TRBV11-2 and TRBJ2-7, with 13 bases aligning to TRBD2. Germline V lookup: CDR1 SGHAT, CDR2 FQNNGV. J gave up 1 base and V 5 bases, and 2 bases lay outside the gene matches. This CDR3 has 15 amino acids. CDR3 loop: CASSKGLAGSYEQYF. CDR3 nucleotide sequence: TGTGCCAGCAGCAAGGGACTAGCGGGGTCCTACGAGCAGTACTTC.